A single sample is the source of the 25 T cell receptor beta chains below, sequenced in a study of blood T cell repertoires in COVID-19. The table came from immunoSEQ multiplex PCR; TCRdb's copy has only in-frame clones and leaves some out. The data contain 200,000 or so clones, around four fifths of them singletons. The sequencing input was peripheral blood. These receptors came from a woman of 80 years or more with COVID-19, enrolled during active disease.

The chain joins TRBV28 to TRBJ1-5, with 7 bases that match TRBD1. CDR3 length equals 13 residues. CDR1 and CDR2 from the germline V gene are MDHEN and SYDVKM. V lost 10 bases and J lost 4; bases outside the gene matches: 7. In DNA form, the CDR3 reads TGTGCCACCCTTGACAGGGCGAATCAGCCCCAGCATTTT. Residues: CATLDRANQPQHF.

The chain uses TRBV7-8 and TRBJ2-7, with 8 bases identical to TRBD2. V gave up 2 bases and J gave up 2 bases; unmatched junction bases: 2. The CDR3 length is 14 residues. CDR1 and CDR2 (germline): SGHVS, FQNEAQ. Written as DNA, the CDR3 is TGTGCCAGCAGCTTAACTAGCGGAACCTACGAGCAGTACTTC. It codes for CASSLTSGTYEQYF.

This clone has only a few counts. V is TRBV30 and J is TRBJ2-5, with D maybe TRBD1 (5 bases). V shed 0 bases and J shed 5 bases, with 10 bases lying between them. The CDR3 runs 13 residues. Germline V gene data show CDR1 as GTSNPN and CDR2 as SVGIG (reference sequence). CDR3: CAWSVQGPETQYF. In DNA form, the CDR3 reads TGTGCCTGGAGTGTCCAGGGCCCTGAGACCCAGTACTTC.

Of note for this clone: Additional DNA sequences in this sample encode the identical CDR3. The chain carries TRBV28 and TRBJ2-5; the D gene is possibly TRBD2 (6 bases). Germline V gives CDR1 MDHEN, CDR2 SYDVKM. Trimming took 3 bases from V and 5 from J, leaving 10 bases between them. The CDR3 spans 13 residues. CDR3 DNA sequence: TGTGCCAGCAGTTTGGGGGGTCGGGAGACCCAGTACTTC. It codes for CASSLGGRETQYF.

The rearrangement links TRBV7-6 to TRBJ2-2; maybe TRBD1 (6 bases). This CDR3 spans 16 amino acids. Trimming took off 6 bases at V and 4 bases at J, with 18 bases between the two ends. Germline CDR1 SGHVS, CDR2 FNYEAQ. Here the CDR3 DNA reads TGTGCCAGCAGTTCCCCGGGACACCTCGTCACCGGGGAGCTGTTTTTT. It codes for CASSSPGHLVTGELFF. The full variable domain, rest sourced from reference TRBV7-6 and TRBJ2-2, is GAGVSQSPRYKVTKRGQDVALRCDPISGHVSLYWYRQALGQGPEFLTYFNYEAQQDKSGLPNDRFSAERPEGSISTLTIQRTEQRDSAMYRCASSSPGHLVTGELFFGEGSRLTVL.

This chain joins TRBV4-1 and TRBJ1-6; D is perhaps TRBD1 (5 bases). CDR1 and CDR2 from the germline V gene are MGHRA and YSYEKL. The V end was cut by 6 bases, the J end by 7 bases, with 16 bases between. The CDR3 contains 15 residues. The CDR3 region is CASRGEPVTNSPLHF. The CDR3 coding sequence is TGCGCCAGCAGAGGGGAACCAGTTACCAATTCACCCCTCCACTTT.

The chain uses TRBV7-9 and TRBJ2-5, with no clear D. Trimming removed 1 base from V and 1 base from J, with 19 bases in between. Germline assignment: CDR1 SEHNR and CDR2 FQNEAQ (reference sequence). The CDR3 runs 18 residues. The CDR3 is CASSLGNSFLVSQETQYF. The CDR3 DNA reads TGTGCCAGCAGCTTAGGCAATAGTTTCCTAGTCAGCCAAGAGACCCAGTACTTC.

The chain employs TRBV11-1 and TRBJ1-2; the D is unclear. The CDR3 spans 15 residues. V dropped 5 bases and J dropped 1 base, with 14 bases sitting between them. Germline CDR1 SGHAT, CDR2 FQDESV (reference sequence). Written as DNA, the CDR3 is TGTGCCAGCAGCCCTGGGTCGGGAGGTAACTATGGCTACACCTTC. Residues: CASSPGSGGNYGYTF.

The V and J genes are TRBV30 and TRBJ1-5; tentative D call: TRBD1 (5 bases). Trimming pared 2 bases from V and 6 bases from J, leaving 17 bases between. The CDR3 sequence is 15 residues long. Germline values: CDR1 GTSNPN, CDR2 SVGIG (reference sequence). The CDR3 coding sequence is TGTGCCTGGAGTACAGGTTCCCAACAAACTCAGCCCCAGCATTTT. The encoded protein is CAWSTGSQQTQPQHF.

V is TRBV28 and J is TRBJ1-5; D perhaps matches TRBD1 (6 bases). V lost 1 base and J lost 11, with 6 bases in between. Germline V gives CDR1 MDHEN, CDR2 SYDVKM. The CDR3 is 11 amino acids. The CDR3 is CASSLSGAQHF. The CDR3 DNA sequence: TGTGCCAGCAGTTTATCAGGGGCCCAGCATTTT.

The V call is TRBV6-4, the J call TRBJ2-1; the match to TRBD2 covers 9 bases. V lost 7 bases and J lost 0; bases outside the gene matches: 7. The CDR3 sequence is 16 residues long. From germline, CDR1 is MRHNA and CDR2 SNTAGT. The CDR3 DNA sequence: TGTGCCAGCAACCCTAGCGGGGACAGCTCCTACAATGAGCAGTTCTTC. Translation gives CASNPSGDSSYNEQFF.

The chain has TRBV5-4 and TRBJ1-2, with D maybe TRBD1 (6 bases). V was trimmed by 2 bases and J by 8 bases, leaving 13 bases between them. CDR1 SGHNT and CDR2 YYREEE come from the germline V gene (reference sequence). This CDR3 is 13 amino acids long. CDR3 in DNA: TGTGCCAGCAGCTTCCGACAGGTTGGCGGCTACACCTTC. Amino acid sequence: CASSFRQVGGYTF.

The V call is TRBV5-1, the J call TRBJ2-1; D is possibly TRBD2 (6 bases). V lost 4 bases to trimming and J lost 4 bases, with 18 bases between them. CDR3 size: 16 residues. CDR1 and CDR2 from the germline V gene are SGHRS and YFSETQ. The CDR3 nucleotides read TGCGCCAGCAGCCTAAGGTTTGGGGGGATGTACAATGAGCAGTTCTTC. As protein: CASSLRFGGMYNEQFF.

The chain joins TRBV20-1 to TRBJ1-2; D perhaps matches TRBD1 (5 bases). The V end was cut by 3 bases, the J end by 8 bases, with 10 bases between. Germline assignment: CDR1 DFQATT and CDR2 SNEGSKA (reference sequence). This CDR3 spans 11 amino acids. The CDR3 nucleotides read TGCAGTGCTAGGCAGGGAAGCGGCTACACCTTC. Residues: CSARQGSGYTF.

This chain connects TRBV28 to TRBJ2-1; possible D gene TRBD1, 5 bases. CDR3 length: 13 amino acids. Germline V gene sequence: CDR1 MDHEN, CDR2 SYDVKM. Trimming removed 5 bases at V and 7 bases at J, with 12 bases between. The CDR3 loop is CASSDSPLNEQFF. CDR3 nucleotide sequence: TGTGCCAGCAGTGACAGTCCGTTAAATGAGCAGTTCTTC.

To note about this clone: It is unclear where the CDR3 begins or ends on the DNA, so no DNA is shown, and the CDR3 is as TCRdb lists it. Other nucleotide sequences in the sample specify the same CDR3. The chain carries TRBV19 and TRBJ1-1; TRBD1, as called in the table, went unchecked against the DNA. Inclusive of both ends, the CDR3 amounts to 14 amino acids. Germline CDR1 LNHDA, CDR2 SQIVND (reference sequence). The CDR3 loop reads CASSSGQGNTEAFF.

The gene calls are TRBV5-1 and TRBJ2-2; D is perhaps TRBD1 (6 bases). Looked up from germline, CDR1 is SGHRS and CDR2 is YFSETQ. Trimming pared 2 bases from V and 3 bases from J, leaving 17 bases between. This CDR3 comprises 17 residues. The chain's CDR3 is CASSLGSRGSDTGELFF. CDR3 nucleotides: TGCGCCAGCAGCTTAGGGTCGAGGGGGTCGGACACCGGGGAGCTGTTTTTT.

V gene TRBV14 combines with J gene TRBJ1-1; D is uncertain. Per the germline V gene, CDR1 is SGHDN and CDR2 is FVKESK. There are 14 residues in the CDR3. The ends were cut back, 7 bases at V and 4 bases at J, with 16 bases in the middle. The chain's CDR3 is CASTSGSARTEAFF. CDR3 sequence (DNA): TGTGCCAGCACCTCTGGAAGCGCGCGCACTGAAGCTTTCTTT. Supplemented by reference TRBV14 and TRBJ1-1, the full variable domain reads EAGVTQFPSHSVIEKGQTVTLRCDPISGHDNLYWYRRVMGKEIKFLLHFVKESKQDESGMPNNRFLAERTGGTYSTLKVQPAELEDSGVYFCASTSGSARTEAFFGQGTRLTVV.

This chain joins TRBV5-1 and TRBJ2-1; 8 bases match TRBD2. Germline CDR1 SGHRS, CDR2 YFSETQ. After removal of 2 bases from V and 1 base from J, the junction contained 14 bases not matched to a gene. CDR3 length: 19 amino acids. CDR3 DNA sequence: TGCGCCAGCAGCTTTCCGCGGGGGGCCCAAAATCCTTCCTACAATGAGCAGTTCTTC. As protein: CASSFPRGAQNPSYNEQFF.

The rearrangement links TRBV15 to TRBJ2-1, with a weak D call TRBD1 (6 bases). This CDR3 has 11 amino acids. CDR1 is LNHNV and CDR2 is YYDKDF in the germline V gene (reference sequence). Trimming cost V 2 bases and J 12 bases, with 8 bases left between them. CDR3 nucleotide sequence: TGTGCCACCAGCAGACGACAGGCGCAGTTCTTC. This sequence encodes CATSRRQAQFF. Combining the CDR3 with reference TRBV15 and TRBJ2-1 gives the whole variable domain DAMVIQNPRYQVTQFGKPVTLSCSQTLNHNVMYWYQQKSSQAPKLLFHYYDKDFNNEADTPDNFQSRRPNTSFCFLDIRSPGLGDTAMYLCATSRRQAQFFGPGTRLTVL.

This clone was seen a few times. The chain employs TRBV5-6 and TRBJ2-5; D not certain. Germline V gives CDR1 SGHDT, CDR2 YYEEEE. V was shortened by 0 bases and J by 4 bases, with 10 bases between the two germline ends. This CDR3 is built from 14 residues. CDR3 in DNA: TGTGCCAGCAGCTTGGCTTGGGCACTAGAGACCCAGTACTTC. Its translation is CASSLAWALETQYF.

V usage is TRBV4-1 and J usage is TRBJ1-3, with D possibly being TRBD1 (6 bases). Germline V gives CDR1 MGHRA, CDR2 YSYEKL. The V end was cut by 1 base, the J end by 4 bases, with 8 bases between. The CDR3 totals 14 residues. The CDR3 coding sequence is TGCGCCAGCAGCCAAGGGACAGACGGAAACACCATATATTTT. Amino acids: CASSQGTDGNTIYF.

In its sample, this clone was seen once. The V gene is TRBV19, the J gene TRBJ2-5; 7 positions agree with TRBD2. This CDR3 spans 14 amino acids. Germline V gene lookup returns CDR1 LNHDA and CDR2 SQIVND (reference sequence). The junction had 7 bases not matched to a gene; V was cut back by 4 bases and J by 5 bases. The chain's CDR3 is CASSTTSDGETQYF. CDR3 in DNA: TGTGCCAGTAGTACCACTAGCGATGGGGAGACCCAGTACTTC.

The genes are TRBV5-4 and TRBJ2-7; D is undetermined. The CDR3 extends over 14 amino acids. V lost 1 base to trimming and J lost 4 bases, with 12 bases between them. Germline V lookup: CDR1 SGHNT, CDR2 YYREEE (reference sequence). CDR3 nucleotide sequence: TGTGCCAGCAGCTTGTACAGCAAACCGTACGAGCAGTACGTC. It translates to CASSLYSKPYEQYV.

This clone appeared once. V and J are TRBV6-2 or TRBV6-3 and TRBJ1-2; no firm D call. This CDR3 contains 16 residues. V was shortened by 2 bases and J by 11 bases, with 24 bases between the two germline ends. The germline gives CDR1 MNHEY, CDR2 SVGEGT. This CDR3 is CASSYVTAVPTIWYTF. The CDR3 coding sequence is TGTGCCAGCAGTTACGTTACAGCGGTTCCCACGATTTGGTACACCTTC.